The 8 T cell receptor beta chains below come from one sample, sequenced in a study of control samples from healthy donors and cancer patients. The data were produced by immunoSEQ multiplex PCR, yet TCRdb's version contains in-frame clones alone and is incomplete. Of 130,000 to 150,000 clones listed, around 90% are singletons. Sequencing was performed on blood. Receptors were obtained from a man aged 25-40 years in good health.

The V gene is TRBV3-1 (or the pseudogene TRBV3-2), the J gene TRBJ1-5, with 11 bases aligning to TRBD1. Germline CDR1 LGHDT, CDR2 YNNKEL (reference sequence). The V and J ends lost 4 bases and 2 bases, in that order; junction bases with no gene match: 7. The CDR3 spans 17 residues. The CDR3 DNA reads TGTGCCAGCAGCCTAGGACAGGGGGCTAGTGGCAATCAGCCCCAGCATTTT. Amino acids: CASSLGQGASGNQPQHF.

The CDR3 nucleotides are TGTGCCAGCGCGGGACAGGGGGTTCAGCCCCAGCATTTT. This codes for CASAGQGVQPQHF. This chain joins TRBV27 and TRBJ1-5; 11 nucleotides match TRBD1. CDR1 and CDR2 (germline): MNHEY, SMNVEV (reference sequence). The CDR3 consists of 13 residues. V shed 8 bases and J 6 bases; nucleotides not matched to a gene: 3.

The CDR3 here is CASSKELGRGGGLCTDTQYF. In DNA, the CDR3 is TGTGCCAGCAGCAAAGAATTGGGCCGCGGGGGTGGTCTTTGCACAGATACGCAGTATTTT. The V call is TRBV21-1, the J call TRBJ2-3; whether TRBD2, the table's D call, matches the DNA was not checked. TRBV21-1 is labeled a pseudogene. The CDR3 spans 20 residues.

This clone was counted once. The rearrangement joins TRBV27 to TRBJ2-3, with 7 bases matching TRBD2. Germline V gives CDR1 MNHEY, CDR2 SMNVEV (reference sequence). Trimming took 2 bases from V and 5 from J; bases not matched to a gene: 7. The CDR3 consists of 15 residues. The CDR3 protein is CASSLAQRGVDTQYF. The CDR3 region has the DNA TGTGCCAGCAGTTTAGCCCAGCGGGGAGTAGATACGCAGTATTTT.

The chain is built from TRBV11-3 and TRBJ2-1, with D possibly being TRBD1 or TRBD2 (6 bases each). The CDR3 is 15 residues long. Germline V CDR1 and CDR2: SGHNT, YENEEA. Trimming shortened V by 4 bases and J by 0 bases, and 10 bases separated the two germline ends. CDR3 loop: CASSYGGGSYNEQFF. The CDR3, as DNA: TGTGCCAGCAGCTATGGAGGGGGCTCCTACAATGAGCAGTTCTTC.

The DNA for the CDR3 is TGTGCCAGCAGTTTTCGTGGGGGAGATGAAAAACTGTTTTTT. Translated, it gives CASSFRGGDEKLFF. V usage is TRBV6-2 or TRBV6-3 and J usage is TRBJ1-4; D is possibly TRBD1 (5 bases). Trimming removed 4 bases at V and 6 bases at J, with 12 bases between. CDR1 is MNHEY, CDR2 SVGEGT, per germline. This CDR3 is built from 14 residues.

CDR3 sequence reads: CASSHGGLTNEQFF. CDR3 DNA: TGTGCCAGCAGCCATGGGGGACTAACCAATGAGCAGTTCTTC. The gene calls are TRBV4-2 and TRBJ2-1; 7 bases match TRBD2. The ends lost 3 bases at V and 6 bases at J; junction bases unmatched: 5. The germline V gene has CDR1 LGHNA and CDR2 YNFKEQ. The length of the CDR3 is 14 residues.

CDR3 DNA: TGCAGCGTTGAGCCCCAGGGGGCGCCGAGCCGTGGCTACACCTTC. This gives the protein CSVEPQGAPSRGYTF. The genes are TRBV29-1 and TRBJ1-2, with 8 bases matching TRBD1. Germline-derived CDR1 and CDR2 are SQVTM and ANQGSEA. This CDR3 is built from 15 residues. Trimming at V came to 3 bases and at J to 7 bases, leaving 13 bases not matched to a gene.